This is a list of T cell receptor beta chains from one sample in a study of blood T cell repertoires in COVID-19. Libraries were prepared by immunoSEQ multiplex PCR; TCRdb keeps only in-frame clonotypes and omits some of them. The data contain about 210,000 clones, 81% of them singletons. The specimen was PBMCs or T cells enriched from blood (not recorded which). Receptor source: a woman between 45 and 65 years old with acute COVID-19. Each CDR3 is given with its conserved first and last residue. The D gene is left open where the match is weak. The size of a clone is reported for some rows only, either as once, few or many, or as a class for expanded clones.

v_gene	j_gene	abundance	d_gene	CDR3nt	CDR3aa
TRBV25-1	TRBJ2-1	NA	TRBD1	TGTGCCAGCAGTGAATACGGGACAGGGTCCTACAATGAGCAGTTCTTC	CASSEYGTGSYNEQFF
TRBV29-1	TRBJ1-2	NA	TRBD1	TGCAGCGTAGGACAGGGTAGTGGCTATGGCTACACCTTC	CSVGQGSGYGYTF
TRBV19	TRBJ1-3	NA	NA	TGTGCCACGCGTGCCGGCCTCTGGGGGCCTGGAAACACCATATATTTT	CATRAGLWGPGNTIYF
TRBV12-3/TRBV12-4	TRBJ1-3	NA	NA	TGTGCCAGCAGTCGGGAAACTGGAAACACCATATATTTT	CASSRETGNTIYF
TRBV11-1	TRBJ1-1	NA	TRBD1	TGTGCCAGCAGCATCAGGGGGCAAGGGGTCACTGAAGCTTTCTTT	CASSIRGQGVTEAFF
TRBV18	TRBJ1-1	NA	NA	TGTGCCAGCTCACCTGACAGGTTGAACACTGAAGCTTTCTTT	CASSPDRLNTEAFF
TRBV5-5	TRBJ1-5	few	NA	TGTGCCAGCAGCTTGACGGGGGGCCTTAATCAGCCCCAGCATTTT	CASSLTGGLNQPQHF
TRBV10-3	TRBJ2-1	few	NA	TGTGCCATCAGTGAGTCGGGAGGGGGAGGTATCAATGAGCAGTTCTTC	CAISESGGGGINEQFF
TRBV19	TRBJ1-2	NA	NA	TGTGCCAGTAGTATTGCCGATCGGACAATTGGCTACACCTTC	CASSIADRTIGYTF
TRBV7-9	TRBJ2-7	NA	TRBD1	TGTGCCAGCAGCTTGGACAGGGGGCTTCTCTACGAGCAGTACTTC	CASSLDRGLLYEQYF
TRBV6-5	TRBJ2-2	NA	NA	TGTGCCAGCGGCGGTCGGGCGAACACCGGGGAGCTGTTTTTT	CASGGRANTGELFF
TRBV20-1	TRBJ2-7	NA	TRBD2	TGCAGTGCTAGTGCGGGGGGCTCCTACGAGCAGTACTTC	CSASAGGSYEQYF
TRBV27	TRBJ2-3	NA	NA	TGTGCCAGCAGTTTCAGTTCCCGCTTGTACACAGATACGCAGTATTTT	CASSFSSRLYTDTQYF
TRBV20-1	TRBJ1-2	NA	NA	TGCAGTGCTAGTTTGGGTGACTCTGGCTACACCTTC	CSASLGDSGYTF
TRBV27	TRBJ2-1	NA	NA	TGTGCCAGCAGTTTAGCGTTACCCTACAATGAGCAGTTCTTC	CASSLALPYNEQFF
TRBV2	TRBJ2-7	NA	TRBD2	TGTGCCAGCAGTGACGGGGGAGGGCACGAGCAGTACTTC	CASSDGGGHEQYF
TRBV5-1	TRBJ2-2	NA	NA	TGCGCCAGCAGCCATGGACAAAACACCGGGGAGCTGTTTTTT	CASSHGQNTGELFF
TRBV4-2	TRBJ1-5	NA	TRBD1	TGTGCCAGCAGTGGGAGGGGCACAGGGGGCTGGGAGCCCCAGCATTTT	CASSGRGTGGWEPQHF
TRBV4-3	TRBJ2-7	NA	TRBD1	TGCGCCAGCAGCCAAGCGACAGGGGTTAGTAACGAGCAGTACTTC	CASSQATGVSNEQYF
TRBV12-3/TRBV12-4	TRBJ1-4	NA	NA	TGTGCCAGCAGCAATCTTCGGGAAAAACTGTTTTTT	CASSNLREKLFF
TRBV18	TRBJ2-2	few	TRBD2	TGTGCCAGCTCAGGGGTCAAGCGGGACGGGGAGCTGTTTTTT	CASSGVKRDGELFF
TRBV7-9	TRBJ1-1	NA	TRBD1	TGTGCCAGCAGCTTCGGACAGGGTGGGACTGAAGCTTTCTTT	CASSFGQGGTEAFF
TRBV27	TRBJ2-2	once	TRBD1	TGTGCCAGCAGGAAGGGACAGGGGAACGCCGGGGAGCTGTTTTTT	CASRKGQGNAGELFF
TRBV28	TRBJ2-7	NA	NA	TGTGCCAGCCGAAAGCAGGGGTGGGGGCAGTACTTC	CASRKQGWGQYF
TRBV28	TRBJ1-1	once	TRBD1	TGTGCCAGCAGTCCCCCGGACCGGACAGGAGAAGCTTTCTTT	CASSPPDRTGEAFF
TRBV5-1	TRBJ1-1	NA	TRBD1	TGCGCCAGCAGCTTGACATCGGACAGGGCCACTGAAGCTTTCTTT	CASSLTSDRATEAFF
TRBV19	TRBJ1-2	NA	TRBD1	TGTGCCAGTAGTGTCGGGACAGGGGGCCCTCCCTATGGCTACACCTTC	CASSVGTGGPPYGYTF
TRBV9	TRBJ1-3	NA	TRBD1	TGTGCCAGCAGCGGGGGACAGGGTAGGCCTGGAAACACCATATATTTT	CASSGGQGRPGNTIYF
TRBV27	TRBJ1-2	few	TRBD1	TGTGCCAGCAGCCGGACAGGGGGCGACTATGGCTACACCTTC	CASSRTGGDYGYTF
TRBV12-3/TRBV12-4	TRBJ1-2	few	NA	TGTGCCAGCAGCTCGAGACGCGGCTATGGCTACACCTTC	CASSSRRGYGYTF
TRBV13	TRBJ2-5	NA	NA	TGTGCCAGCAGCTTAGGCCCCGGGAGCCAAGAGACCCAGTACTTC	CASSLGPGSQETQYF
TRBV6-5	TRBJ1-1	once	NA	TGTGCCAGCAGTTACGCGTTGAACACTGAAGCTTTCTTT	CASSYALNTEAFF
TRBV11-2	TRBJ2-1	NA	NA	TGTGCCAGCAGCTTAGATATGAGTTTAGAGCAGTTCTTC	CASSLDMSLEQFF
TRBV18	TRBJ1-2	NA	TRBD1	TGTGCCAGCTCACCGTCCGGGACAGGGAACTATGGCTACACCTTC	CASSPSGTGNYGYTF
TRBV28	TRBJ2-4	NA	NA	TGTGCCAGCAGTCGACTGGACACCAAAAACATTCAGTACTTC	CASSRLDTKNIQYF
TRBV7-3	TRBJ1-1	NA	TRBD1	TGTGCCAGCAGCTTAACGACAGGGGGCACTGAAGCTTTCTTT	CASSLTTGGTEAFF
TRBV3-1/TRBV3-2	TRBJ1-3	few	NA	TGTGCCAGCAGCCCCGCTGGGCGGGACGTTCTCAGCTCTGGAAACACCATATATTTT	CASSPAGRDVLSSGNTIYF
TRBV27	TRBJ2-2	NA	TRBD1	TGTGCCAGCAGTCCCGGACAGGGTATCACCGGGGAGCTGTTTTTT	CASSPGQGITGELFF
TRBV4-2	TRBJ1-3	few	NA	TGTGCCAGCAGCCAAGAGCCCGGTGGAAACACCATATATTTT	CASSQEPGGNTIYF
TRBV7-9	TRBJ2-7	NA	NA	TGTGCCAGCAGCTTTGTCGTCAATTTAGGCCCACAGACCTACGAGCAGTACTTC	CASSFVVNLGPQTYEQYF
TRBV5-1	TRBJ1-2	few	TRBD1	TGCGCCAGCAGCCAGGGACAGGGTGACTATGGCTACACCTTC	CASSQGQGDYGYTF
TRBV28	TRBJ2-1	once	TRBD2	TGTGCCAGCAGTTCGCCCCTAGCGGGAGGGTACAATGAGCAGTTCTTC	CASSSPLAGGYNEQFF
TRBV7-7	TRBJ2-1	NA	TRBD2	TGTGCCAGCAGCTCCGGCTTAGGAGCGGGAGGGTCCTACAATGAGCAGTTCTTC	CASSSGLGAGGSYNEQFF
TRBV5-4	TRBJ1-2	NA	NA	TGTGCCAGCAGCTTGATCGGAGAGTTGGTAGGCTACACCTTC	CASSLIGELVGYTF
TRBV5-5	TRBJ2-1	NA	TRBD2	TGTGCCAGCAGCTTTCGACTAGCGGGAGGGGATGAGCAGTTCTTC	CASSFRLAGGDEQFF
TRBV4-3	TRBJ2-3	NA	TRBD2	TGCGCCAGCAGCCGAGGATCCCCGGGAGGCGTTGGCACAGATACGCAGTATTTT	CASSRGSPGGVGTDTQYF
TRBV6-5	TRBJ1-3	NA	NA	TGTGCCAGCAATCAGGGTGCTGGAAACACCATATATTTT	CASNQGAGNTIYF
TRBV7-2	TRBJ2-2	NA	TRBD2	TGTGCCAGCAGCTCCTCTGGCGGGAGGGAAACCGGGGAGCTGTTTTTT	CASSSSGGRETGELFF
TRBV6-2/TRBV6-3	TRBJ2-5	NA	NA	TGTGCCAGCAGTGACCGGGGTGAGGGGGAAGAAACCCAGTACTTC	CASSDRGEGEETQYF
TRBV27	TRBJ2-1	NA	NA	TGTGCCAGCAGTTTATCGGAGGGGCACAATGAGCAGTTCTTC	CASSLSEGHNEQFF